This TCR beta chain appears in the sequencing data of a study of identical twins (dated by TCRdb to about 2016). A note on the overall study: To test whether fetal clonotypes persist, this study deep-sequenced TCR alpha and beta repertoires from monozygotic twins, from unrelated adults of various ages, and from cord blood. Replicate twin experiments were performed at different times using different library preparation protocols to rule out contamination. The full study reports these points: Compared with coincidental sharing between unrelated individuals, out-of-frame TCR alpha sequences shared between twins had an excess of sequences with low generation probability. A weaker excess of twin sharing was found in beta out-of-frame sequences because the signal-to-noise ratio was lowered by fewer shared sequences. Abundant cord blood beta clonotypes had fewer insertions, young adult naive repertoires showed a similar but weaker trend, and memory repertoires showed no such trend. Invariant T cells such as MAIT and iNKT could partly confound zero-insertion analyses, although diverse VJ usage argued against such confounding for most clonotypes. Because the same donors could not be followed over many years, the conclusions depended on cross-sectional statistical analysis. Recombination models systematically underestimated out-of-frame TCR alpha sharing in monozygotic twins but agreed with sharing between unrelated individuals.

Including cysteine and phenylalanine, the CDR3 has 18 amino acids. Only the CDR3 DNA is retained, 54 bases long and in frame from the first base. The germline V gene (reference sequence) provides CDR1 DFQATT and CDR2 SNEGSKA. Unmatched junction bases come to 13, with V trimmed by 3 bases and J by 0 bases. On this clonotype: There is no known antigen for this receptor. No base quality information exists; no much larger clone differs at one position.

Every donor in the study was a healthy Caucasian. Three pairs of female monozygotic twins, all aged roughly 18 to 30 years, made up the twin cohort. Peripheral blood mononuclear cells were used as the source from which RNA for TCR libraries was isolated. Library prep was done by 5' RACE. Instrument used: Illumina HiSeq 2000. Template switching added a universal primer binding site, and the final cDNA carried a unique molecular identifier that allowed TCR cDNA molecules to be counted accurately. First-strand cDNA for TCR alpha and beta chains was synthesized from specific primers in the conserved constant-segment region. To control for contamination, each cDNA library was double barcoded with a SMART-Mk sample barcode plus Illumina barcodes. Two successive PCR steps introduced TruSeq adapter sequences along with Illumina sample barcodes. The TCR alpha and beta cDNA libraries were sequenced on the Illumina HiSeq platform using custom primers. The paper's data handling went like this. MiGEC was used to process raw reads and extract unique molecular identifiers, and MiXCR was used to find CDR3 positions. Recombination models were inferred per individual with the repgenHMM and IGoR tools using an EM algorithm. Shared clonotypes were analyzed with the tcR package in R, and sharing was normalized by the product of cloneset sizes. Out-of-frame nonproductive sequences were analyzed to study raw recombination free of thymic and clonal selection effects. TCRdb trimmed the raw reads at Q25, called clones with MiXCR and kept productive beta chains. Each entry merges the rows of one CDR3 protein and shows their most common DNA and genes. The V and J calls here are based on TCRdb, not the publication. A total of roughly 630,000 distinct CDR3 sequences appear in this sample, around 7.5% of them only once. The ten largest clones represent 1.6% of the sample.

The same specimen was also included in a second study, on yellow fever vaccine responses in identical twins. As the second publication notes: According to the authors, the vaccine-induced T cell response in identical twins seemed to be partly convergent and partly specific to each individual. Focusing on identical twins, the study followed the T cell clones that responded to the vaccine, and did so with precision.

The source of this sequence is a woman aged 18 to 35 in good health. Sequencing input: PBMCs. The chain links TRBV20-1 with TRBJ2-5, with TRBD2 identical over 10 junction bases. In nucleotides, the sequence is TGCAGTGCTAGGGGGAGCGGGGGGGTTTATGGAAACCAAGAGACCCAGTACTTC. This sequence encodes CSARGSGGVYGNQETQYF.